This TCR beta chain was recovered during a study of tumor-infiltrating lymphocytes in localized non-small cell lung cancer. Looking at the study overall: Resected tumor was paired with non-adjacent uninvolved lung from the same patient.

Trimming took 3 bases from V and 1 from J; bases not matched to a gene: 6. This CDR3 has 18 residues. CDR1 is LNHDA, CDR2 SQIVND, per germline (reference sequence). Regarding this clone: Its antigen is unidentified.

Overall study results and limits: Tumor T-cell fraction from TCR sequencing was not associated with recurrence-free survival (p = 0.61).

Profiling relied on immunoSEQ multiplex PCR, and the TCRdb table lists in-frame clones only, not all of them. The table lists 20,000 to 25,000 clones, roughly 64% of them singletons. Sequencing was carried out using lung tumor tissue. The V call is TRBV19, the J call TRBJ2-5; 15 nucleotides line up with TRBD2. This receptor was obtained from a human donor with non-small cell lung cancer. CDR3 sequence (DNA): TGTGCCAGTAGTATCCTGGGACTAGCGGGAGGCCCCCAAGAGACCCAGTACTTC. This sequence encodes CASSILGLAGGPQETQYF.